A single sample is the source of the 16 T cell receptor beta chains below, sequenced in a study of CD8 T cells in ankylosing spondylitis (dated by TCRdb to about 2017). Beyond this particular receptor, the publication reports: A TCR beta motif made up of about eight highly homologous amino acid variants appeared to be characteristic of blood from ankylosing spondylitis patients.

For these receptors, no antigen is known. The library was obtained by 5' RACE. The sequencer was an Illumina HiSeq 2500. The public reads were reanalyzed by TCRdb: fastp trimming at Q25, MiXCR alignment, in-frame beta chains only. Every CDR3 protein is listed once, alongside the most common genes and DNA of its rows. This sample gives about 540,000 distinct CDR3 sequences in total; over 9.5% of them show up just once. Under 7.5% of the sample is taken by the ten largest. What was sequenced was blood, either unsorted or a sorted T cell fraction (not recorded which). Every receptor here comes from a male donor with ankylosing spondylitis.

This chain joins TRBV19 and TRBJ2-4, with 7 positions matching TRBD1. With 4 bases clipped from V and 1 base from J, the junction kept 7 bases outside the gene matches. CDR1 LNHDA and CDR2 SQIVND come from the germline V gene (reference sequence). The CDR3 length is 16 residues. The CDR3 reads CASSRDRASAKNIQYF. In DNA, the CDR3 is TGTGCCAGTAGTAGAGACAGGGCGTCGGCCAAAAACATTCAGTACTTC.

The chain recombines TRBV6-2 or TRBV6-3 with TRBJ2-3; 11 bases align to TRBD1. The J segment lost 4 bases and the V segment lost 6 bases, leaving 12 bases of the junction unmatched. The CDR3 length is 17 residues. The germline CDR1 and CDR2 sequences are MNHEY and SVGEGT. CDR3 DNA sequence: TGTGCCAGCAGCTTACCGGGACAGGGGGGACTGGCAGATACGCAGTATTTT. It codes for CASSLPGQGGLADTQYF.

This clonotype was picked up many times. The chain joins TRBV12-3 or TRBV12-4 to TRBJ2-7; D gene uncertain. The V and J ends lost 6 bases and 0 bases respectively, with 9 bases between them. CDR3 length: 13 residues. The CDR3 sequence is CASSKGRSYEQYV. The DNA of the CDR3 is TGTGCCAGCAGCAAGGGTCGCTCCTACGAGCAGTACGTC.

This rearrangement joins TRBV28 to TRBJ2-7, with 7 nucleotides matching TRBD1. Germline lookup yields CDR1 MDHEN and CDR2 SYDVKM. This CDR3 comprises 15 residues. Unmatched junction bases numbered 9, after V lost 4 bases and J lost 3 bases. CDR3 in amino acids: CASSSIQGFNYEQYF. The CDR3 region has the DNA TGTGCCAGCAGTTCAATACAGGGGTTCAACTACGAGCAGTACTTC.

V and J are TRBV7-9 and TRBJ1-2; D not resolved. CDR3 length: 11 residues. V gave up 3 bases and J gave up 8 bases, with 7 bases separating them. Germline CDR1 is SEHNR and CDR2 is FQNEAQ (reference sequence). CDR3 coding DNA: TGTGCCAGCAGCTTTATGGAAGGCTACACCTTC. Translated, it gives CASSFMEGYTF.

V usage is TRBV29-1 and J usage is TRBJ2-1; D perhaps matches TRBD2 (5 bases). Trimming shortened V by 3 bases and J by 3 bases, and 9 bases separated the two germline ends. The length of the CDR3 is 13 residues. Germline loops: CDR1 SQVTM, CDR2 ANQGSEA. The CDR3: CSVEELDYNEQFF. Here the CDR3 DNA reads TGCAGCGTTGAGGAACTAGACTACAATGAGCAGTTCTTC.

This clonotype showed up just a few times. CDR3 bases: TGTGCCAGCAGCCCCGGAGGGCCCCAGCATTTT. Translated, it gives CASSPGGPQHF. V gene TRBV12-3 or TRBV12-4 combines with J gene TRBJ1-5; no reliable D call. The CDR3 loop spans 11 amino acids. Trimming removed 6 bases at V and 9 bases at J, with 9 bases between.

The rearrangement links TRBV5-4 to TRBJ1-6, with TRBD1 matching over 8 bases. This CDR3 contains 16 residues. Germline CDR1 SGHNT, CDR2 YYREEE (reference sequence). Trimming cost V 0 bases and J 10 bases; bases outside gene matches: 9. The CDR3 region has the DNA TGTGCCAGCAGCTTGGGCCTGACAGGGGTCCTCTCACCCCTCCACTTT. This encodes CASSLGLTGVLSPLHF.

This clonotype was counted between two and nine times. The chain carries TRBV5-4 and TRBJ2-2; tentative D call: TRBD1 (5 bases). The CDR3 length is 15 residues. The V end lost 3 bases, the J end lost 2 bases, and 11 bases lay between the germline ends. Germline CDR1 is SGHNT and CDR2 is YYREEE (reference sequence). The CDR3 region has the DNA TGTGCCAGCAGCTCTTTTTGGGGCAACACCGGGGAGCTGTTTTTT. Protein product: CASSSFWGNTGELFF. The full variable domain, completed using reference TRBV5-4 and TRBJ2-2, is ETGVTQSPTHLIKTRGQQVTLRCSSQSGHNTVSWYQQALGQGPQFIFQYYREEENGRGNFPPRFSGLQFPNYSSELNVNALELDDSALYLCASSSFWGNTGELFFGEGSRLTVL.

This clonotype was recorded a few times. The chain links TRBV20-1 to TRBJ1-4; D is undetermined. V lost 3 bases and J 1 base, leaving 9 bases between the germline ends. Germline V gene data show CDR1 as DFQATT and CDR2 as SNEGSKA (reference sequence). CDR3 length: 14 residues. The CDR3: CSASPRLTNEKLFF. CDR3 DNA sequence: TGCAGTGCTAGCCCACGGTTAACTAATGAAAAACTGTTTTTT.

The chain is built from TRBV10-3 and TRBJ2-2, with TRBD2 matching over 7 bases. V dropped 4 bases and J dropped 6; count of bases not matched to a gene: 2. This CDR3 has 13 residues. Looked up from germline, CDR1 is ENHRY and CDR2 is SYGVKD. CDR3 sequence: CAISVGGSGELFF. The CDR3 coding sequence is TGTGCCATCAGTGTCGGGGGGTCCGGGGAGCTGTTTTTT.

This clonotype was seen a few times. The CDR3 DNA is TGTGCCAGCAGTTACCTGAGCGGGAGGATATACAATGAGCAGTTCTTC. Residues: CASSYLSGRIYNEQFF. The V gene is TRBV6-7, the J gene TRBJ2-1; 9 bases match TRBD2. TRBV6-7 is an ORF, with its function uncertain. The CDR3 is 16 residues long. Losses at the gene ends were 2 bases for V and 4 bases for J; bases not matched to a gene: 6.

Many counts were recorded for this clonotype. The V call is TRBV4-1, the J call TRBJ2-1; D perhaps matches TRBD2 (6 bases). V was trimmed by 1 base and J by 6 bases, leaving 13 bases between them. The CDR3 has 15 amino acids. Germline assignment: CDR1 MGHRA and CDR2 YSYEKL. In DNA form, the CDR3 reads TGCGCCAGCAGCCAAGGCGTGGGACTCTCCAATGAGCAGTTCTTC. Protein product: CASSQGVGLSNEQFF.

This clonotype was seen a handful of times. This chain connects TRBV2 to TRBJ2-7; maybe TRBD1 (5 bases). Trimming removed 6 bases at V and 6 bases at J, with 15 bases between. The CDR3 consists of 13 residues. Germline CDR1 and CDR2: SNHLY and FYNNEI. This chain's CDR3 is CASRVLREGEQYV. CDR3 nucleotide sequence: TGTGCCAGCAGAGTTCTCAGGGAAGGCGAGCAGTACGTC.

This clonotype occurred a few times. The chain couples TRBV19 to TRBJ2-4; 7 nucleotides match TRBD2. Germline-derived CDR1 and CDR2 are LNHDA and SQIVND (reference sequence). CDR3 length equals 13 residues. V dropped 3 bases and J dropped 8; count of bases not matched to a gene: 4. The CDR3 nucleotides read TGTGCCAGTAGTATGGAGGGAGGGGACATTCAGTACTTC. It yields the protein CASSMEGGDIQYF.

CDR3 in DNA: TGTGCCAGCAGTCCTAATCTGGGGGGCCGAGCCTACGAGCAGTACTTC. Translating it yields CASSPNLGGRAYEQYF. V is TRBV27 and J is TRBJ2-7; D tentatively reads TRBD1 or TRBD2 (6 bases each). The germline V gene has CDR1 MNHEY and CDR2 SMNVEV (reference sequence). The germline V and J ends were trimmed by 5 bases and 2 bases, with 19 bases remaining between them. This CDR3 is 16 amino acids long.